The sequence of this T cell receptor (beta chain) was determined in a study of B cell selection in AIRE deficiency. V was trimmed by 6 bases and J by 8 bases, leaving 13 bases between them. CDR3 length equals 12 residues. Germline loops: CDR1 MNHEY, CDR2 SVGAGI. Produced via immunoSEQ multiplex PCR; TCRdb's table is partial and in-frame only. The table lists about 25,000 clones, less than 97% of them singletons. CD4+CD127+ cells were sorted as the conventional CD4 T cells. Sample: CD4+CD127+ conventional T cells sorted from PBMCs. This TCR came from a human donor in good health. This chain joins TRBV6-5 and TRBJ1-2; D remains unclear. The CDR3 DNA reads as TGTGCCAGCAGGCGCTGGGGAGGGGGCTACACCTTC. Encoded protein: CASRRWGGGYTF.